The 3 T cell receptor beta chains below come from one sample, sequenced in a study of vaccination and CD4 T cells after COVID-19. For these TCRs, the target antigens are not known. Sequence data for DNA of cultured CD4+ T cells were generated by the Oncomine TCR Beta short-read assay. TCRdb processed the PCR reads anew with MiXCR; each CDR3 protein has one entry. The repertoire holds more than 15,000 distinct CDR3 sequences, with around 45% as singletons. Treatment here: roughly nine-day PBMC culture with coronavirus spike peptide pools or control peptides (ViraFEST assay). The sequencing input was CD4+ T cells from blood, cultured in vitro. These receptors came from a human donor who had recovered from COVID-19.

The rearrangement uses TRBV21-1 and TRBJ2-7; the table gives TRBD1 as D, unverified against the DNA. TRBV21-1 is a documented pseudogene. CDR3 length: 16 amino acids. DNA for the CDR3: TGTGCCAGCAGCCCTGGGTCGAGGGGTAAAATCCACGAGCAGTACTTC. Its protein is CASSPGSRGKIHEQYF.

CDR3 region: CASSGQASYEQYF. The CDR3 bases are TGTGCCAGCAGTGGGCAAGCATCCTACGAGCAGTACTTC. The rearrangement links TRBV25-1 to TRBJ2-7; D gene unclear. Germline CDR1 MGHDK, CDR2 SYGVNS. The ends were cut back, 4 bases at V and 1 base at J, with 8 bases in the middle. CDR3 length equals 13 residues.

This clonotype occurred a few times. V is TRBV20-1 and J is TRBJ1-1; D not resolved. Germline lookup yields CDR1 DFQATT and CDR2 SNEGSKA (reference sequence). The length of the CDR3 is 11 residues. Deletions cut 3 bases from V and 1 base from J, with 3 bases between. CDR3 in amino acids: CSARGNTEAFF. The CDR3 region has the DNA TGCAGTGCTAGGGGGAACACTGAAGCTTTCTTT.